A single sample gave rise to the 8 T cell receptor beta chains below, sequenced in a study of T cells in Graves' hyperthyroidism and ophthalmopathy. Amplified TCR beta CDR3 regions derived from RNA transcripts. First-round RT-PCR targeting the TCR CDR3 was performed with the HTBI primer set. TCRdb ran MiXCR on the multiplex PCR reads and lists one entry per CDR3 protein. The table has a few hundred thousand distinct CDR3 sequences, 13% to 15% seen once. The source material was blood. These receptors came from a woman between 18 and 29 years old with Graves' hyperthyroidism.

In its sample, this clonotype was seen many times. The CDR3 DNA reads TGTGCCAGCAGCCAAGAAAGAGCGGGAGCGGCGGCCGGAGATACGCAGTATTTT. Residues: CASSQERAGAAAGDTQYF. This sequence joins TRBV3-1 and TRBJ2-3; 8 bases fit TRBD2. V was clipped by 0 bases and J by 5 bases; unmatched bases: 13. The CDR3 length is 18 residues. Looked up from germline, CDR1 is LGHDT and CDR2 is YNNKEL (reference sequence).

Many counts were recorded for this clonotype. V gene TRBV29-1 combines with J gene TRBJ2-2; 9 positions match TRBD2. This CDR3 region has 12 residues. V lost 4 bases to trimming and J lost 7 bases; unmatched junction nucleotides: 1. Germline assignment: CDR1 SQVTM and CDR2 ANQGSEA. The CDR3 reads CSVGLAVGELFF. CDR3 coding DNA: TGCAGCGTTGGACTAGCGGTCGGGGAGCTGTTTTTT.

This clonotype was detected a few times. The chain recombines TRBV7-3 with TRBJ2-7; D unclear. The V gene's germline CDR1 is SGHTA and CDR2 FQGTGA. The CDR3 has 13 residues. V gave up 0 bases and J gave up 6 bases, with 9 bases separating them. CDR3 region: CASSLTTLGEQYF. The CDR3 DNA reads TGTGCCAGCAGCTTAACTACCCTTGGCGAGCAGTACTTC.

This clonotype has only a few counts. The J gene is TRBJ2-1, the V gene TRBV19; TRBD2 agrees at 14 bases. J lost 7 bases, V lost 5 bases, and 4 bases had no gene match. Germline assignment: CDR1 LNHDA and CDR2 SQIVND (reference sequence). This CDR3 has 15 amino acids. The CDR3 reads CASSLTSGGGNEQFF. CDR3 coding DNA: TGTGCCAGTAGTTTGACTAGCGGGGGGGGGAATGAGCAGTTCTTC. The full variable domain, completed using reference TRBV19 and TRBJ2-1, is DGGITQSPKYLFRKEGQNVTLSCEQNLNHDAMYWYRQDPGQGLRLIYYSQIVNDFQKGDIAEGYSVSREKKESFPLTVTSAQKNPTAFYLCASSLTSGGGNEQFFGPGTRLTVL.

This clonotype was seen repeatedly, ten times or more. The chain links TRBV6-5 to TRBJ2-4; a possible D gene is TRBD2 (6 bases). Germline CDR1 MNHEY, CDR2 SVGAGI. Trimming removed 0 bases at V and 3 bases at J, with 12 bases between. The CDR3 runs 16 residues. In DNA, the CDR3 is TGTGCCAGCAGTTACTCCTTGGGGGGTGGCAAAAACATTCAGTACTTC. This translates into CASSYSLGGGKNIQYF.

This clonotype turned up a few times. This sequence joins TRBV7-9 and TRBJ2-1; D remains ambiguous. CDR1 SEHNR and CDR2 FQNEAQ come from the germline V gene (reference sequence). The length of the CDR3 is 11 residues. With 0 bases removed from V and 12 bases from J, the gap between germline ends came to 6 bases. The chain's CDR3 is CASSLAPLQFF. CDR3 DNA sequence: TGTGCCAGCAGCTTAGCCCCACTGCAGTTCTTC.

This clonotype came up a few times. The chain links TRBV4-2 to TRBJ2-3; 8 bases agree with TRBD2. Trimming removed 0 bases from V and 2 bases from J; junction bases left unmatched: 10. The V gene's germline CDR1 is LGHNA and CDR2 YNFKEQ. The CDR3 sequence is 18 residues long. CDR3 residues: CASSQDPELAEFTDTQYF. The CDR3 nucleotides are TGTGCCAGCAGCCAAGACCCGGAACTAGCGGAGTTCACAGATACGCAGTATTTT.

The rearrangement joins TRBV4-1 to TRBJ1-5; 9 bases map to TRBD1. This CDR3 has 17 amino acids. Germline V CDR1 and CDR2: MGHRA, YSYEKL. V dropped 4 bases and J dropped 3; count of bases not matched to a gene: 10. CDR3 DNA: TGCGCCAGCAGCCCCCCCCCCTACAGGGGGCACAATCAGCCCCAGCATTTT. It specifies CASSPPPYRGHNQPQHF.